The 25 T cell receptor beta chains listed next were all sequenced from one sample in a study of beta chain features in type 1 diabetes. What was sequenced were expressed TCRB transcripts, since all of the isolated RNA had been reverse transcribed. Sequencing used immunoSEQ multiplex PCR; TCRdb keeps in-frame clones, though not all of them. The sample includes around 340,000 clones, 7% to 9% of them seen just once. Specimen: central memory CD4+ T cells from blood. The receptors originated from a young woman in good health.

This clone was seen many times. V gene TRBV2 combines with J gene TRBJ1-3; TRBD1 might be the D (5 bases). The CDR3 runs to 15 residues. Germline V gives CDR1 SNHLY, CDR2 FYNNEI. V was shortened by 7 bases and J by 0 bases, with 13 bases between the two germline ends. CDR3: CASNTGGNSGNTIYF. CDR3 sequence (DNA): TGTGCCAGCAATACAGGCGGGAACTCTGGAAACACCATATATTTT.

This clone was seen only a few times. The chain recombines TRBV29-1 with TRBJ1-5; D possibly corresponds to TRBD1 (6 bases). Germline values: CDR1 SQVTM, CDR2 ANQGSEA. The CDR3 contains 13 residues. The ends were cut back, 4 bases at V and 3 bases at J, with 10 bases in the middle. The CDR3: CSVGGGVNQPQHF. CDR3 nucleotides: TGCAGCGTTGGCGGGGGCGTCAATCAGCCCCAGCATTTT.

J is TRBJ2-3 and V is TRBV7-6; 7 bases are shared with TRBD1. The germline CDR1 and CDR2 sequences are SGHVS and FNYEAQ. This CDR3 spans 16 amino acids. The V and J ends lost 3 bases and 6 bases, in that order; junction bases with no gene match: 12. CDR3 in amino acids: CASSLQTGLSADTQYF. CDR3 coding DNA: TGTGCCAGCAGCTTGCAGACAGGGCTTTCTGCGGATACGCAGTATTTT. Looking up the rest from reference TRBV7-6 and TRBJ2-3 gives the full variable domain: GAGVSQSPRYKVTKRGQDVALRCDPISGHVSLYWYRQALGQGPEFLTYFNYEAQQDKSGLPNDRFSAERPEGSISTLTIQRTEQRDSAMYRCASSLQTGLSADTQYFGPGTRLTVL.

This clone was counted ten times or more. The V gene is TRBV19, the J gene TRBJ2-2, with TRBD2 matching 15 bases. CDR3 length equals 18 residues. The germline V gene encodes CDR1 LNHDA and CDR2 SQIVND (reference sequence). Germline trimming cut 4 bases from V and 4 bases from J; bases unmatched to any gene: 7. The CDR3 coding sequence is TGTGCCAGTAGTAAGGGACTAGCGGGAGGTCTAGGCACCGGGGAGCTGTTTTTT. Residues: CASSKGLAGGLGTGELFF.

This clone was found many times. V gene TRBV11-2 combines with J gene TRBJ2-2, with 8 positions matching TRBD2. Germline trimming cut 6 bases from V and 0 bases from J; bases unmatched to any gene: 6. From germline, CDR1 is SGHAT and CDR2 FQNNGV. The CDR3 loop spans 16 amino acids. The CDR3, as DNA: TGTGCCAGCAGTTTCACTAGCGGCTCGAACACCGGGGAGCTGTTTTTT. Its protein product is CASSFTSGSNTGELFF. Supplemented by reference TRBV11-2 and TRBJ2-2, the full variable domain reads EAGVAQSPRYKIIEKRQSVAFWCNPISGHATLYWYQQILGQGPKLLIQFQNNGVVDDSQLPKDRFSAERLKGVDSTLKIQPAKLEDSAVYLCASSFTSGSNTGELFFGEGSRLTVL.

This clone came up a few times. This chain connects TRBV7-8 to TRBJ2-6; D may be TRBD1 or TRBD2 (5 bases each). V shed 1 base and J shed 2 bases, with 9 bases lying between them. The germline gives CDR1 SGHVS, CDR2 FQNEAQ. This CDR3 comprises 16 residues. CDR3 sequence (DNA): TGTGCCAGCAGCTTAGGTGGGGGAACTGGGGCCAACGTCCTGACTTTC. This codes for CASSLGGGTGANVLTF.

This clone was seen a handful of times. The CDR3 DNA follows: TGCAGCGCTGGGGGATCATCTAACTATGGCTACACCTTC. As protein: CSAGGSSNYGYTF. This chain joins TRBV29-1 and TRBJ1-2; TRBD1 might be the D (5 bases). V lost 7 bases, J lost 0 bases, and 12 bases lay in between. The CDR3 covers 13 residues. Germline V gene sequence: CDR1 SQVTM, CDR2 ANQGSEA.

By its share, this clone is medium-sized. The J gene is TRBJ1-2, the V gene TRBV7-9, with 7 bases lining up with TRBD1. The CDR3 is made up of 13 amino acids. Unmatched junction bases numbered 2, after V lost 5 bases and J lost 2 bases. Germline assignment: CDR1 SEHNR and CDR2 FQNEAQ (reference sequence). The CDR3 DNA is TGTGCCAGCAGCACGGGACAGAACTATGGCTACACCTTC. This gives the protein CASSTGQNYGYTF.

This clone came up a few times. The DNA for the CDR3 is TGTGCCAGCAGCTTCGAGGGAAGGAGTGCCTACAATGAGCAGTTCTTC. It yields the protein CASSFEGRSAYNEQFF. J is TRBJ2-1 and V is TRBV5-6; tentative D call: TRBD2 (5 bases). This CDR3 spans 16 amino acids. CDR1 and CDR2 from the germline V gene are SGHDT and YYEEEE. Trimming took 2 bases from V and 2 from J, leaving 14 bases between them.

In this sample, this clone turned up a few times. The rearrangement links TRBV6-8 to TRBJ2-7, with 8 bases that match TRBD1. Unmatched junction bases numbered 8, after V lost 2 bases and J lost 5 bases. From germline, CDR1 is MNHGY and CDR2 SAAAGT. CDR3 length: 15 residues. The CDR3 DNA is TGTGCCAGCAGTTACGGGCAGGGGGCGCGCAACGAGCAGTACTTC. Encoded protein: CASSYGQGARNEQYF.

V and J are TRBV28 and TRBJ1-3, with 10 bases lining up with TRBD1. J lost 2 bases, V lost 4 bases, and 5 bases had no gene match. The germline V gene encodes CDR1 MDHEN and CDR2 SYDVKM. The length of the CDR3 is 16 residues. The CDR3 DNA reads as TGTGCCAGCAGTTCCGGGGACAGGGGCCCTGGAAACACCATATATTTT. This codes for CASSSGDRGPGNTIYF.

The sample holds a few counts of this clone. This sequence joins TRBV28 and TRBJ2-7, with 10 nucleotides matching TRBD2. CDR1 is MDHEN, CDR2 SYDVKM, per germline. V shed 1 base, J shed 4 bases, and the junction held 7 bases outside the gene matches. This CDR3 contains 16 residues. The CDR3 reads CASSLYPAGGRYEQYF. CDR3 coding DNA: TGTGCCAGCAGTTTATATCCAGCGGGAGGGAGATACGAGCAGTACTTC.

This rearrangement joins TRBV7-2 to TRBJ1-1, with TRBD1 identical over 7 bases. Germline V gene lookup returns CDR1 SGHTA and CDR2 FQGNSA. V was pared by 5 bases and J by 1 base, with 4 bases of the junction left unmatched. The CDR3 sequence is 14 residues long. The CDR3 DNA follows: TGTGCCAGCAGCCGACAGGGCCAGAACACTGAAGCTTTCTTT. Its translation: CASSRQGQNTEAFF.

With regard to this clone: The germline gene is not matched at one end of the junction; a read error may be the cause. CDR3 loop: CASRPGQSNTEELFF. CDR3 DNA: TGTGCCAGCAGACCGGGACAGAGTAACACCGAGGAGCTGTTTTTT. This chain uses TRBV6-5 with TRBJ2-2; 7 bases map to TRBD1. CDR1 MNHEY and CDR2 SVGAGI come from the germline V gene. This CDR3 has 15 amino acids.

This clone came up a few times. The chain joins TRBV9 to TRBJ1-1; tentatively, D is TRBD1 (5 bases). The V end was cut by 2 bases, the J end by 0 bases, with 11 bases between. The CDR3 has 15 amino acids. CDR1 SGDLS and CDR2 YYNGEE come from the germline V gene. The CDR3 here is CASSVDSRVNTEAFF. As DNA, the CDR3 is TGTGCCAGCAGCGTCGACAGCCGGGTGAACACTGAAGCTTTCTTT.

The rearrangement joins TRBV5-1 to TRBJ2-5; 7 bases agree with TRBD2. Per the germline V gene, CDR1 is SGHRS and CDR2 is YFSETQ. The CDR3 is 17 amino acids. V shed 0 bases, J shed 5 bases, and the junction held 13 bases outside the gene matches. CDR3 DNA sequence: TGCGCCAGCAGCTTGGGGAAAGCGGGCGGGAGTACGGAGACCCAGTACTTC. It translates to CASSLGKAGGSTETQYF.

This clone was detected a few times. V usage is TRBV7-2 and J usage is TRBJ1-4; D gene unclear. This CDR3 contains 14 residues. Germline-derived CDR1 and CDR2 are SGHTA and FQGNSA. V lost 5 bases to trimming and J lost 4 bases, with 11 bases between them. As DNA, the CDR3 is TGTGCCAGCAGCCCTCGGGCCCTTAATGAAAAACTGTTTTTT. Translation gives CASSPRALNEKLFF. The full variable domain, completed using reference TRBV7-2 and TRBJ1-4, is GAGVSQSPSNKVTEKGKDVELRCDPISGHTALYWYRQSLGQGLEFLIYFQGNSAPDKSGLPSDRFSAERTGGSVSTLTIQRTQQEDSAVYLCASSPRALNEKLFFGSGTQLSVL.

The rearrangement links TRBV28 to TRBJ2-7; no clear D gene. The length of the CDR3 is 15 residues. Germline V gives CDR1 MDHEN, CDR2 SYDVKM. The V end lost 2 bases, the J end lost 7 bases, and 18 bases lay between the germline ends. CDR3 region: CASSLRIEGLREQYF. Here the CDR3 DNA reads TGTGCCAGCAGTTTACGGATCGAAGGTTTGAGGGAGCAGTACTTC.

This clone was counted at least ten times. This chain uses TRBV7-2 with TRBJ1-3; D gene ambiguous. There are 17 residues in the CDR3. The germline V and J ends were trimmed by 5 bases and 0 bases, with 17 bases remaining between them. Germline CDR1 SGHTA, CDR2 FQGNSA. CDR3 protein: CASSREGFPSSGNTIYF. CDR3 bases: TGTGCCAGCAGCCGAGAGGGATTTCCCAGCTCTGGAAACACCATATATTTT.

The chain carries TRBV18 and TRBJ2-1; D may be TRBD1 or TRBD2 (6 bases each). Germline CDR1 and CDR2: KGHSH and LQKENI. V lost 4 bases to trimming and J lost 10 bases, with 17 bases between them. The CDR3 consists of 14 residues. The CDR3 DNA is TGTGCCAGCTCACAGGGGGACTGGCCTCGGGAGCAGTTCTTC. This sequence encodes CASSQGDWPREQFF.

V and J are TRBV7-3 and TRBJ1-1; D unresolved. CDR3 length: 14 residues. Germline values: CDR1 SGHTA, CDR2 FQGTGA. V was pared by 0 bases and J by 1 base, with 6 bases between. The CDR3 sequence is CASSLTRENTEAFF. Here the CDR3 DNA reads TGTGCCAGCAGCTTAACGAGAGAGAACACTGAAGCTTTCTTT. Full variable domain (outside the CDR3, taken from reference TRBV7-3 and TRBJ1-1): GAGVSQTPSNKVTEKGKYVELRCDPISGHTALYWYRQSLGQGPEFLIYFQGTGAADDSGLPNDRFFAVRPEGSVSTLKIQRTERGDSAVYLCASSLTRENTEAFFGQGTRLTVV.

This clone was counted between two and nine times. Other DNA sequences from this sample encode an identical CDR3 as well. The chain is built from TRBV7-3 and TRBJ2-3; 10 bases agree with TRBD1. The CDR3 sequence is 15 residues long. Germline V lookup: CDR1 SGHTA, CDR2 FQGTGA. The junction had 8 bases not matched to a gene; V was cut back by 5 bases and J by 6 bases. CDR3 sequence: CASSARQGAVDTQYF. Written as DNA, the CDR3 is TGTGCCAGCAGCGCTCGACAGGGGGCTGTGGATACGCAGTATTTT. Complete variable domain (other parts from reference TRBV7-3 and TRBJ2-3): GAGVSQTPSNKVTEKGKYVELRCDPISGHTALYWYRQSLGQGPEFLIYFQGTGAADDSGLPNDRFFAVRPEGSVSTLKIQRTERGDSAVYLCASSARQGAVDTQYFGPGTRLTVL.

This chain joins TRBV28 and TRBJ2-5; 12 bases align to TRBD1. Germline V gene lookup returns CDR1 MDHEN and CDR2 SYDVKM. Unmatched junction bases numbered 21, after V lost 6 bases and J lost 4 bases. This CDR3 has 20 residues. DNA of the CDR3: TGTGCCAGCAGCCCCACCCGCGGGACAGGGGGCTGGGTACAAGGAGAGACCCAGTACTTC. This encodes CASSPTRGTGGWVQGETQYF. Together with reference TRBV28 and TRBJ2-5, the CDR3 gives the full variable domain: DVKVTQSSRYLVKRTGEKVFLECVQDMDHENMFWYRQDPGLGLRLIYFSYDVKMKEKGDIPEGYSVSREKKERFSLILESASTNQTSMYLCASSPTRGTGGWVQGETQYFGPGTRLLVL.

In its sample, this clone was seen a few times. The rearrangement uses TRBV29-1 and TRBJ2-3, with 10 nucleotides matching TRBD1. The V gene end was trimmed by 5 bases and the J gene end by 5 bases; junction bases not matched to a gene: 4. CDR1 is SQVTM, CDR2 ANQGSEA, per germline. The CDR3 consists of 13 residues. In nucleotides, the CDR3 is TGCAGCGTTTTAAGGACAGGGGGAGATACGCAGTATTTT. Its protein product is CSVLRTGGDTQYF.

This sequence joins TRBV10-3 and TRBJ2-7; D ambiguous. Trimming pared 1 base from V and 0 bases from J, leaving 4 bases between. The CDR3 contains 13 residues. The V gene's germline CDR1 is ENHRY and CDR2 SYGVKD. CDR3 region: CAISELASYEQYF. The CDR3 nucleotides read TGTGCCATCAGTGAGTTAGCCTCCTACGAGCAGTACTTC.